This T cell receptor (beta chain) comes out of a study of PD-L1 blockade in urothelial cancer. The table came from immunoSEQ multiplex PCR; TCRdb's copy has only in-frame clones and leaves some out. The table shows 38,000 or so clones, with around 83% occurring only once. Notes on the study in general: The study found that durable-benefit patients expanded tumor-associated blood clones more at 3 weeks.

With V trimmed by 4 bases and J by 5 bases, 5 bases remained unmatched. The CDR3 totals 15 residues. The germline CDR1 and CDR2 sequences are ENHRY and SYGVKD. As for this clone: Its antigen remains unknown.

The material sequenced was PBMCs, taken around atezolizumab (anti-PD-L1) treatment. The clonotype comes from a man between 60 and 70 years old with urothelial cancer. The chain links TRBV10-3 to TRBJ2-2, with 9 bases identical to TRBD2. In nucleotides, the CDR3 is TGTGCCATCAGTGGGACTAGCGAGGAGACCGGGGAGCTGTTTTTT. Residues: CAISGTSEETGELFF.